The 6 T cell receptor beta chains reported below all come from one sample, sequenced in a study of shared clonotypes between healthy human individuals. Terminally differentiated effector memory CD45RA+ cells were excluded from the naive CD8 cells, which were CD45RO-negative and positively selected for CCR7. The repertoire was sequenced with immunoSEQ multiplex PCR; TCRdb's copy has only in-frame clones and lacks some. Of nearly 2 million clones in the sample, about 95% were seen once. Sequences were obtained from naive CD8+ T cells sorted from blood. Every receptor here comes from a man younger than 35 in good health.

The chain joins TRBV10-3 to TRBJ1-2, with D maybe TRBD1 (6 bases). The CDR3 length is 15 residues. Germline CDR1 reads ENHRY; CDR2 reads SYGVKD. Trimming cost V 1 base and J 4 bases, with 13 bases left between them. DNA for the CDR3: TGTGCCATCAGTGAGTGGGGGCAGGAGGGCTATGGCTACACCTTC. It specifies CAISEWGQEGYGYTF.

V gene TRBV6-5 combines with J gene TRBJ1-2; D may be TRBD1 (6 bases). Trimming took 5 bases from V and 6 from J, leaving 16 bases between them. The length of the CDR3 is 14 residues. From germline, CDR1 is MNHEY and CDR2 SVGAGI. In DNA, the CDR3 is TGTGCCAGCAGTCGTGGCGAGGGGGGAGATGGCTACACCTTC. This codes for CASSRGEGGDGYTF.

This clone is a singleton in its sample. This specimen includes other DNA sequences encoding the same CDR3. The chain employs TRBV27 and TRBJ2-7; weak D call: TRBD1 (5 bases). Per germline, CDR1 MNHEY and CDR2 SMNVEV (reference sequence). The CDR3 spans 13 residues. V lost 3 bases and J lost 3, with 9 bases in between. The CDR3: CASSLGQHYEQYF. The CDR3 DNA reads TGTGCCAGCAGTTTGGGGCAGCACTACGAGCAGTACTTC.

This chain joins TRBV19 and TRBJ1-2; D call uncertain. The germline V gene has CDR1 LNHDA and CDR2 SQIVND (reference sequence). V lost 7 bases and J 0 bases, leaving 15 bases between the germline ends. The CDR3 runs 15 residues. The CDR3 DNA reads TGTGCCAGTACTCTATCTGGGCTGGCTAACTATGGCTACACCTTC. Its translation is CASTLSGLANYGYTF. The complete variable domain, with remaining parts taken from reference TRBV19 and TRBJ1-2, reads DGGITQSPKYLFRKEGQNVTLSCEQNLNHDAMYWYRQDPGQGLRLIYYSQIVNDFQKGDIAEGYSVSREKKESFPLTVTSAQKNPTAFYLCASTLSGLANYGYTFGSGTRLTVV.

This chain joins TRBV9 and TRBJ1-2; 7 nucleotides agree with TRBD1. V lost 0 bases and J lost 4; bases outside the gene matches: 12. The CDR3 sequence is 17 residues long. Germline V gene data show CDR1 as SGDLS and CDR2 as YYNGEE. DNA of the CDR3: TGTGCCAGCAGCGTAGAGCCGACAGGGTCGCACCCCTATGGCTACACCTTC. This codes for CASSVEPTGSHPYGYTF.

The chain recombines TRBV7-9 with TRBJ2-1, with 11 bases that match TRBD2. V shed 2 bases and J 3 bases; nucleotides not matched to a gene: 3. From germline, CDR1 is SEHNR and CDR2 FQNEAQ (reference sequence). CDR3 length: 16 residues. The CDR3 region is CASSLSSGRYYNEQFF. In DNA, the CDR3 is TGTGCCAGCAGCTTATCTAGCGGGAGGTACTACAATGAGCAGTTCTTC.